This TCR beta chain was retrieved from a study of cytotoxic CD8 clonotypes in ibrutinib-treated CLL. In the study overall: There were roughly 12 relapsed/refractory patients and more than 14 treatment-naive patients, and 17 were IGHV unmutated.

With 9 bases removed from V and 3 bases from J, the gap between germline ends came to 12 bases. This CDR3 is 13 amino acids long. Germline loops: CDR1 MDHEN, CDR2 SYDVKM. Method: immunoSEQ multiplex PCR; TCRdb's copy keeps in-frame clones and lacks some. The sample carries fewer than 80,000 clones, around 60% recorded once. Specimen: PBMCs, collected after 12 months of ibrutinib treatment. This clonotype originated in a human donor with chronic lymphocytic leukemia. This sequence joins TRBV28 and TRBJ2-1; D gene ambiguous. The DNA of the CDR3 is TGTGCCAGTCTGGGTCCTGGCTACAATGAGCAGTTCTTC. It is translated as CASLGPGYNEQFF.